A selection of T cell receptor beta chains follows, all from one sample in a study of blood T cell repertoires in COVID-19. Data came from immunoSEQ multiplex PCR; TCRdb stores just in-frame clones and leaves some out. Here the sample spans a few hundred thousand clones, around 88% being singletons. Sample: peripheral blood. These TCRs come from a woman aged 30 to 39 who had recovered from COVID-19. CDR3s include the opening cysteine and the closing phenylalanine or tryptophan. D genes are given only for firm matches. Not every row has a clone size; where given, it reads once, few, many or a size class.

clone_size: -; j_call: TRBJ1-2; cdr3_length: 13; d_call: -; v_call: TRBV9; cdr3_nt: TGTGCCAGCAGCTCCCGACACCAGCCAGGCTACACCTTC; cdr3_aa: CASSSRHQPGYTF
clone_size: -; j_call: TRBJ2-2; cdr3_length: 13; d_call: -; v_call: TRBV6-5; cdr3_nt: TGTGCCAGCAGTTTACCTGCGGTCGGGGAGCTGTTTTTT; cdr3_aa: CASSLPAVGELFF
clone_size: -; j_call: TRBJ2-5; cdr3_length: 13; d_call: -; v_call: TRBV29-1; cdr3_nt: TGCAGCGTTGAAGGACAAAAACGGGAGACCCAGTACTTC; cdr3_aa: CSVEGQKRETQYF
clone_size: -; j_call: TRBJ1-1; cdr3_length: 13; d_call: TRBD1; v_call: TRBV19; cdr3_nt: TGTGCCAGCAACAGGGGTGGGAACACTGAAGCTTTCTTT; cdr3_aa: CASNRGGNTEAFF
clone_size: once; j_call: TRBJ2-1; cdr3_length: 15; d_call: -; v_call: TRBV10-3; cdr3_nt: TGTGCCATCAGTGACCCCGGACAGTCCTACAATGAGCAGTTCTTC; cdr3_aa: CAISDPGQSYNEQFF
clone_size: -; j_call: TRBJ1-1; cdr3_length: 14; d_call: -; v_call: TRBV15; cdr3_nt: TGTGCCACCAGCAGAGAGTCCTCAGGGGCTGAAGCTTTCTTT; cdr3_aa: CATSRESSGAEAFF
clone_size: -; j_call: TRBJ2-1; cdr3_length: 16; d_call: TRBD2; v_call: TRBV28; cdr3_nt: TGTGCCAGCAGTTGGGGGACTAGCCTATCCTACAATGAGCAGTTCTTC; cdr3_aa: CASSWGTSLSYNEQFF
clone_size: -; j_call: TRBJ2-1; cdr3_length: 15; d_call: TRBD2; v_call: TRBV6-1; cdr3_nt: TGTGCCAGCAGTGAATTAGCGGGGATCTACAATGAGCAGTTCTTC; cdr3_aa: CASSELAGIYNEQFF
clone_size: -; j_call: TRBJ1-1; cdr3_length: 15; d_call: -; v_call: TRBV2; cdr3_nt: TGTGCCAGCAGTGACGACAGAGCCGGGAGCACTGAAGCTTTCTTT; cdr3_aa: CASSDDRAGSTEAFF
clone_size: -; j_call: TRBJ2-1; cdr3_length: 14; d_call: -; v_call: TRBV29-1; cdr3_nt: TGCAGCGTTACGACACGGGGCTCCTACAATGAGCAGTTCTTC; cdr3_aa: CSVTTRGSYNEQFF
clone_size: -; j_call: TRBJ1-1; cdr3_length: 12; d_call: -; v_call: TRBV6-5; cdr3_nt: TGTGCCAGCAGTTATCGGGGTAGTGAAGCTTTCTTT; cdr3_aa: CASSYRGSEAFF
clone_size: -; j_call: TRBJ1-2; cdr3_length: 15; d_call: -; v_call: TRBV9; cdr3_nt: TGTGCCAGCAGCGTAGTGGGGGCGATGGACCGGGGCTACACCTTC; cdr3_aa: CASSVVGAMDRGYTF
clone_size: -; j_call: TRBJ2-2; cdr3_length: 15; d_call: -; v_call: TRBV21-1; cdr3_nt: TGTGCCAGCAGCCACAGGGGGCTAGGGACCGGGGAGCTGTTTTTT; cdr3_aa: CASSHRGLGTGELFF
clone_size: -; j_call: TRBJ2-6; cdr3_length: 16; d_call: -; v_call: TRBV5-5; cdr3_nt: TGTGCCAGCAGCCCAGAGCCGGGATCTGGGGCCAACGTCCTGACTTTC; cdr3_aa: CASSPEPGSGANVLTF
clone_size: once; j_call: TRBJ1-2; cdr3_length: 11; d_call: -; v_call: TRBV4-1; cdr3_nt: TGCGCCAGCAGCCTGGGGGGTGGCTACACCTTC; cdr3_aa: CASSLGGGYTF
clone_size: -; j_call: TRBJ1-5; cdr3_length: 14; d_call: -; v_call: TRBV4-3; cdr3_nt: TGCGCCAGCAGCCAAGATCTACGGGATCAGCCCCAGCATTTT; cdr3_aa: CASSQDLRDQPQHF
clone_size: -; j_call: TRBJ1-6; cdr3_length: 9; d_call: -; v_call: TRBV24-1; cdr3_nt: TGTGCCACCCCCCTCCCCCTCCACTTT; cdr3_aa: CATPLPLHF
clone_size: -; j_call: TRBJ1-2; cdr3_length: 12; d_call: -; v_call: TRBV12-3/TRBV12-4; cdr3_nt: TGTGCCAGCAGTCCCCACAGCTATGGCTACACCTTC; cdr3_aa: CASSPHSYGYTF
clone_size: -; j_call: TRBJ2-1; cdr3_length: 13; d_call: TRBD2; v_call: TRBV7-2; cdr3_nt: TGTGCCACCAGACTAGCGGGGGGCAATGAGCAGTTCTTC; cdr3_aa: CATRLAGGNEQFF
clone_size: -; j_call: TRBJ2-3; cdr3_length: 16; d_call: TRBD2; v_call: TRBV5-6; cdr3_nt: TGTGCCAGCAGCTTGATTGCTAGCGGGGGTCCAGATACGCAGTATTTT; cdr3_aa: CASSLIASGGPDTQYF
clone_size: once; j_call: TRBJ1-1; cdr3_length: 17; d_call: TRBD1; v_call: TRBV5-5; cdr3_nt: TGTGCCAGCAGCTGGGGATTGGGACAGGGGAAGAACACTGAAGCTTTCTTT; cdr3_aa: CASSWGLGQGKNTEAFF
clone_size: few; j_call: TRBJ1-2; cdr3_length: 14; d_call: TRBD1; v_call: TRBV7-2; cdr3_nt: TGTGCCAGCAGCTTAGGGACAGGGACCTATGGCTACACCTTC; cdr3_aa: CASSLGTGTYGYTF
clone_size: -; j_call: TRBJ2-3; cdr3_length: 15; d_call: TRBD1; v_call: TRBV5-1; cdr3_nt: TGCGCCAGCAGTACCGGGACAGGGGTTGCAGATACGCAGTATTTT; cdr3_aa: CASSTGTGVADTQYF
clone_size: -; j_call: TRBJ2-3; cdr3_length: 13; d_call: -; v_call: TRBV5-4; cdr3_nt: TGTGCCAGCAGCCTGGACCTAACAGATACGCAGTATTTT; cdr3_aa: CASSLDLTDTQYF
clone_size: once; j_call: TRBJ1-1; cdr3_length: 14; d_call: TRBD1; v_call: TRBV11-1; cdr3_nt: TGTGCCAGCAGCCTACAGGGGTCTGTCACTGAAGCTTTCTTT; cdr3_aa: CASSLQGSVTEAFF
clone_size: -; j_call: TRBJ2-3; cdr3_length: 15; d_call: TRBD1; v_call: TRBV6-6; cdr3_nt: TGTGCCAGCAGCATACGGACAGGGGGCCCAGATACGCAGTATTTT; cdr3_aa: CASSIRTGGPDTQYF
clone_size: -; j_call: TRBJ2-3; cdr3_length: 19; d_call: -; v_call: TRBV3-1/TRBV3-2; cdr3_nt: TGTGCCAGCAGCCAAGATCGAGGATCTCCATCTCAGAGCACAGATACGCAGTATTTT; cdr3_aa: CASSQDRGSPSQSTDTQYF
clone_size: -; j_call: TRBJ1-2; cdr3_length: 15; d_call: -; v_call: TRBV3-1/TRBV3-2; cdr3_nt: TGTGCCAGCAGCCAAGAGGCAGTTGCTAACTATGGCTACACCTTC; cdr3_aa: CASSQEAVANYGYTF
clone_size: -; j_call: TRBJ2-3; cdr3_length: 14; d_call: -; v_call: TRBV5-5; cdr3_nt: TGTGCCAGCAGCTTGCTCAAAGGAGAAGATACGCAGTATTTT; cdr3_aa: CASSLLKGEDTQYF
clone_size: -; j_call: TRBJ1-2; cdr3_length: 14; d_call: -; v_call: TRBV3-1/TRBV3-2; cdr3_nt: TGTGCCAGCAGCCAAGATCGACATCCAGGAGGCTACACCTTC; cdr3_aa: CASSQDRHPGGYTF
clone_size: -; j_call: TRBJ2-2; cdr3_length: 13; d_call: TRBD1; v_call: TRBV7-3; cdr3_nt: TGTGCCAGCGGATCAGGGACAGCCGGGGAGCTGTTTTTT; cdr3_aa: CASGSGTAGELFF
clone_size: once; j_call: TRBJ1-2; cdr3_length: 15; d_call: -; v_call: TRBV4-2; cdr3_nt: TGTGCCAGCAGCCAAGATCTCCAGACAGTACATGGCTACACCTTC; cdr3_aa: CASSQDLQTVHGYTF
clone_size: -; j_call: TRBJ2-3; cdr3_length: 16; d_call: TRBD2; v_call: TRBV4-1; cdr3_nt: TGCGCCAGCAGCCGAACTAGCGGGGGTAGGACAGATACGCAGTATTTT; cdr3_aa: CASSRTSGGRTDTQYF
clone_size: few; j_call: TRBJ1-2; cdr3_length: 14; d_call: -; v_call: TRBV5-1; cdr3_nt: TGCGCCAGCAGCTTGGCCCCAGGGAACTATGGCTACACCTTC; cdr3_aa: CASSLAPGNYGYTF
clone_size: once; j_call: TRBJ2-1; cdr3_length: 14; d_call: TRBD1; v_call: TRBV19; cdr3_nt: TGTGCCAGTGCGAACCGGGACAGGGGCGATGAGCAGTTCTTC; cdr3_aa: CASANRDRGDEQFF
clone_size: -; j_call: TRBJ1-5; cdr3_length: 16; d_call: TRBD1; v_call: TRBV6-1; cdr3_nt: TGTGCCAGCAGTGGGGGCCGGACAGGGGGCAATCAGCCCCAGCATTTT; cdr3_aa: CASSGGRTGGNQPQHF
clone_size: -; j_call: TRBJ2-7; cdr3_length: 15; d_call: -; v_call: TRBV7-2; cdr3_nt: TGTGCCAGCAGCTTAGCCCCAGACTCCGGCTACGAGCAGTACTTC; cdr3_aa: CASSLAPDSGYEQYF
clone_size: -; j_call: TRBJ2-3; cdr3_length: 14; d_call: TRBD2; v_call: TRBV30; cdr3_nt: TGTGCCTGGAGTGTCATAGCGGGGAGGGATACGCAGTATTTT; cdr3_aa: CAWSVIAGRDTQYF
clone_size: -; j_call: TRBJ2-5; cdr3_length: 19; d_call: TRBD2; v_call: TRBV11-3; cdr3_nt: TGTGCCAGCAGCTTATCCCCTCTAGCGGGGGGATGGGGACAAGAGACCCAGTACTTC; cdr3_aa: CASSLSPLAGGWGQETQYF
clone_size: -; j_call: TRBJ1-1; cdr3_length: 15; d_call: -; v_call: TRBV6-5; cdr3_nt: TGTGCCAGCAGTTACTGGGGCGGGGTGAACACTGAAGCTTTCTTT; cdr3_aa: CASSYWGGVNTEAFF
clone_size: once; j_call: TRBJ2-5; cdr3_length: 17; d_call: TRBD1; v_call: TRBV5-8; cdr3_nt: TGTGCCAGCAGCTTGGGGGCCACCACTACAGGGGAAGAGACCCAGTACTTC; cdr3_aa: CASSLGATTTGEETQYF
clone_size: -; j_call: TRBJ2-7; cdr3_length: 14; d_call: -; v_call: TRBV18; cdr3_nt: TGTGCCAGCTCACCCGACGGACAGTCCTACGAGCAGTACTTC; cdr3_aa: CASSPDGQSYEQYF
clone_size: -; j_call: TRBJ2-3; cdr3_length: 17; d_call: -; v_call: TRBV5-1; cdr3_nt: TGCGCCAGCAGCTTGGCCGCGAGGCCCGGGGGCACAGATACGCAGTATTTT; cdr3_aa: CASSLAARPGGTDTQYF
clone_size: -; j_call: TRBJ1-1; cdr3_length: 15; d_call: -; v_call: TRBV10-3; cdr3_nt: TGTGCCATCAAGCAAGTCGTGGGGGGAAACACTGAAGCTTTCTTT; cdr3_aa: CAIKQVVGGNTEAFF
clone_size: -; j_call: TRBJ1-1; cdr3_length: 16; d_call: -; v_call: TRBV28; cdr3_nt: TGTGCCAGCAGCCCGGACTCGGGCAGCATGAACACTGAAGCTTTCTTT; cdr3_aa: CASSPDSGSMNTEAFF
clone_size: few; j_call: TRBJ2-3; cdr3_length: 14; d_call: TRBD1; v_call: TRBV10-3; cdr3_nt: TGTGCCATCAGTGCGGACAGGGGGCTAGATACGCAGTATTTT; cdr3_aa: CAISADRGLDTQYF
clone_size: -; j_call: TRBJ1-6; cdr3_length: 13; d_call: -; v_call: TRBV30; cdr3_nt: TGTGCCTGGAGTACAGGGCGTAATTCACCCCTCCACTTT; cdr3_aa: CAWSTGRNSPLHF
clone_size: -; j_call: TRBJ2-4; cdr3_length: 16; d_call: -; v_call: TRBV5-4; cdr3_nt: TGTGCCAGCAGCTCGAATACCGCAGGAACCCCAAACATTCAGTACTTC; cdr3_aa: CASSSNTAGTPNIQYF